The 7 T cell receptor beta chains below all came from one sample that was sequenced in a study of shared clonotypes between healthy human individuals. Naive-designated CD8 cells lacked CD45RO, were positively enriched for CCR7, and omitted terminally differentiated effector memory CD45RA+ cells. Produced via immunoSEQ multiplex PCR; TCRdb's table is partial and in-frame only. This sample has about 2.1 million clones, with about 93% found just once. The material sequenced was naive CD8+ T cells from PBMCs. These TCRs come from a man younger than 35 in good health. Some clones in this sample may be carry-over from other donors' samples.

This clone has just one count. The chain couples TRBV2 to TRBJ2-7; D is ambiguous. The CDR3 consists of 14 residues. The germline V gene has CDR1 SNHLY and CDR2 FYNNEI. With 1 base removed from V and 2 bases from J, the gap between germline ends came to 9 bases. The CDR3 loop reads CASSEGGRPYEQYF. CDR3 DNA: TGTGCCAGCAGTGAAGGCGGACGGCCCTACGAGCAGTACTTC.

The chain joins TRBV9 to TRBJ2-1; D possibly corresponds to TRBD2 (6 bases). CDR1 is SGDLS and CDR2 is YYNGEE in the germline V gene. Trimming pared 0 bases from V and 2 bases from J, leaving 9 bases between. The CDR3 is 15 amino acids. This CDR3 is CASSVDPGAYNEQFF. The CDR3 coding sequence is TGTGCCAGCAGCGTAGATCCGGGGGCCTACAATGAGCAGTTCTTC.

About this clone: The identical CDR3 is also encoded by other nucleotide sequences in the sample. This chain connects TRBV27 to TRBJ2-1, with a weak D call TRBD2 (6 bases). This CDR3 region has 15 residues. V lost 2 bases to trimming and J lost 1 base, with 9 bases between them. Germline lookup yields CDR1 MNHEY and CDR2 SMNVEV (reference sequence). CDR3 region: CASSLLGGSYNEQFF. As DNA, the CDR3 is TGTGCCAGCAGTTTACTGGGAGGATCCTACAATGAGCAGTTCTTC.

V gene TRBV28 combines with J gene TRBJ2-7; 11 bases line up with TRBD2. Germline V lookup: CDR1 MDHEN, CDR2 SYDVKM. The CDR3 loop spans 16 amino acids. With 5 bases clipped from V and 0 bases from J, the junction kept 6 bases outside the gene matches. The CDR3 is CASSLGLAESSYEQYF. The CDR3 nucleotides read TGTGCCAGCAGTCTGGGACTAGCGGAAAGCTCCTACGAGCAGTACTTC.

Points on this clone: The same CDR3 is also encoded by other DNA sequences in this sample. The chain employs TRBV7-9 and TRBJ2-7, with 9 nucleotides matching TRBD1. J lost 0 bases, V lost 5 bases, and 5 bases had no gene match. This CDR3 comprises 15 residues. Germline V CDR1 and CDR2: SEHNR, FQNEAQ (reference sequence). CDR3 in DNA: TGTGCCAGCAGCCTACGACAGGGGGGCTCCTACGAGCAGTACTTC. Translated, it gives CASSLRQGGSYEQYF.

The rearrangement joins TRBV19 to TRBJ2-1, with 11 bases fitting TRBD2. The CDR3 is made up of 13 amino acids. Per germline, CDR1 LNHDA and CDR2 SQIVND (reference sequence). V shed 3 bases and J 10 bases; nucleotides not matched to a gene: 2. In nucleotides, the CDR3 is TGTGCCAGTAGTATCTCTAGCGGGAGGGAGCAGTTCTTC. Translated, it gives CASSISSGREQFF.

This sequence joins TRBV11-2 and TRBJ2-1; 9 bases align to TRBD2. The CDR3 covers 20 residues. V lost 0 bases to trimming and J lost 2 bases; unmatched junction nucleotides: 14. Germline V gene lookup returns CDR1 SGHAT and CDR2 FQNNGV. CDR3 region: CASSLDGEREREVAYNEQFF. CDR3 nucleotides: TGTGCCAGCAGCTTAGATGGGGAGAGGGAGCGGGAGGTAGCCTACAATGAGCAGTTCTTC.